These 9 T cell receptor beta chains originate from one sample sequenced in a study of T cell responses to AZD1222 COVID-19 vaccine. Method: immunoSEQ multiplex PCR; TCRdb's copy keeps in-frame clones and lacks some. This sample has around 200,000 clones; 88% occur once, and the top ten carry 0.45% to 0.55%. The input for sequencing was peripheral blood, taken on day 0 of AZD1222 vaccination. These receptors all come from an adult in good health.

The chain carries TRBV5-1 and TRBJ1-4; maybe TRBD1 (5 bases). Germline assignment: CDR1 SGHRS and CDR2 YFSETQ. V was cut by 3 bases and J by 6 bases, with 21 bases left in between. CDR3 size: 17 residues. The DNA of the CDR3 is TGCGCCAGCAGCTGGGACCCGGCCAGGGTAGGAGATGAAAAACTGTTTTTT. Protein product: CASSWDPARVGDEKLFF.

The gene calls are TRBV28 and TRBJ2-3; 7 bases map to TRBD1. CDR1 and CDR2 (germline): MDHEN, SYDVKM. This CDR3 region has 13 residues. The CDR3 loop is CLTGTVSTDTQYF. CDR3 coding DNA: TGTCTCACCGGGACAGTGAGCACAGATACGCAGTATTTT.

V and J are TRBV20-1 and TRBJ1-5, with a tentative D call TRBD1 (6 bases). V shed 3 bases and J shed 3 bases, with 15 bases lying between them. Germline V gene sequence: CDR1 DFQATT, CDR2 SNEGSKA (reference sequence). The CDR3 loop spans 15 amino acids. CDR3 nucleotides: TGCAGTGCTAGTGGCCCAGGGGTTCTCAATCAGCCCCAGCATTTT. It codes for CSASGPGVLNQPQHF.

Turning to this clone: This sample also contains other DNA sequences that code for the same CDR3. V gene TRBV30 combines with J gene TRBJ2-7; D unclear. Germline V gene sequence: CDR1 GTSNPN, CDR2 SVGIG (reference sequence). Between the trimmed V and J ends, which lost 0 bases and 2 bases, there was a span of 8 bases. The CDR3 length is 13 residues. This CDR3 reads CAWSVGGAYEQYF. CDR3 nucleotides: TGTGCCTGGAGTGTAGGCGGAGCCTACGAGCAGTACTTC.

This clone occurred once. This chain links TRBV5-5 with TRBJ2-5; no clear D. V lost 2 bases, J lost 4 bases, and 12 bases lay in between. The CDR3 sequence is 14 residues long. Germline CDR1 SGHKS, CDR2 YYEKEE (reference sequence). The CDR3 is CASSLGAAPETQYF. CDR3 nucleotide sequence: TGTGCCAGCAGCTTAGGCGCGGCCCCAGAGACCCAGTACTTC.

The chain joins TRBV7-3 to TRBJ1-3; D unresolved. V lost 5 bases and J 2 bases, leaving 10 bases between the germline ends. The germline V gene encodes CDR1 SGHTA and CDR2 FQGTGA. The CDR3 covers 14 residues. CDR3 residues: CASSPGLPGNTIYF. CDR3 nucleotide sequence: TGTGCCAGCAGCCCGGGATTACCTGGAAACACCATATATTTT.

The chain employs TRBV19 and TRBJ2-1; D not resolved. The CDR3 spans 12 residues. Trimming removed 5 bases from V and 3 bases from J, with 5 bases in between. CDR1 LNHDA and CDR2 SQIVND come from the germline V gene (reference sequence). The CDR3: CASSLLYNEQFF. CDR3 coding DNA: TGTGCCAGTAGTTTACTCTACAATGAGCAGTTCTTC.

V usage is TRBV5-4 and J usage is TRBJ2-6; D ambiguous. Germline assignment: CDR1 SGHNT and CDR2 YYREEE (reference sequence). The CDR3 has 15 amino acids. Trimming removed 2 bases at V and 0 bases at J, with 6 bases between. This CDR3 is CASSLGPSGANVLTF. The CDR3 region has the DNA TGTGCCAGCAGCTTAGGTCCCTCTGGGGCCAACGTCCTGACTTTC. Filled out from reference TRBV5-4 and TRBJ2-6, the complete variable domain reads ETGVTQSPTHLIKTRGQQVTLRCSSQSGHNTVSWYQQALGQGPQFIFQYYREEENGRGNFPPRFSGLQFPNYSSELNVNALELDDSALYLCASSLGPSGANVLTFGAGSRLTVL.

The J gene is TRBJ2-3, the V gene TRBV5-8; D possibly corresponds to TRBD2 (6 bases). This CDR3 has 15 residues. V dropped 0 bases and J dropped 9 bases, with 17 bases sitting between them. CDR1 SGHTS and CDR2 YDEGEE come from the germline V gene. In DNA, the CDR3 is TGTGCCAGCAGCTTGGGACTAGGTCTCCAATCGACGCAGTATTTT. This gives the protein CASSLGLGLQSTQYF.